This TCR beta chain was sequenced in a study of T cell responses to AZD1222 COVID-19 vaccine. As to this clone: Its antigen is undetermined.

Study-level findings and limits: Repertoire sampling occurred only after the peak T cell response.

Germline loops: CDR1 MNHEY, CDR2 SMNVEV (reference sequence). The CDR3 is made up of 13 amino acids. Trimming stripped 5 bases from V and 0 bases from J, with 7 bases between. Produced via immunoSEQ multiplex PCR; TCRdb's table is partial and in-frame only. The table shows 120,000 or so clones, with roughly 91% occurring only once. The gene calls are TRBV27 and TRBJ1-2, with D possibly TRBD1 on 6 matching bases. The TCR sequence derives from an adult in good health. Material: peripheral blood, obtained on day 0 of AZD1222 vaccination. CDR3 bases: TGTGCCAGCAGTGACAGGCCTAACTATGGCTACACCTTC. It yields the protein CASSDRPNYGYTF.